The 25 T cell receptor beta chains presented below share a single source sample, sequenced in a study of T cells in localized non-small cell lung cancer. Method: immunoSEQ multiplex PCR; TCRdb's copy keeps in-frame clones and lacks some. The sample lists about 52,000 clones; around 86% were seen once. The sequenced sample was PBMCs, obtained before any cancer treatment. The source of these receptors is a female donor with stage II lung adenocarcinoma.

The chain couples TRBV6-5 to TRBJ2-7; 9 bases map to TRBD1. Germline V gives CDR1 MNHEY, CDR2 SVGAGI. V was pared by 2 bases and J by 3 bases, with 5 bases of the junction left unmatched. The CDR3 runs 15 residues. The CDR3 reads CASSYVGTGHYEQYF. The CDR3 DNA reads TGTGCCAGCAGTTACGTCGGGACAGGGCACTACGAGCAGTACTTC.

Regarding this clone: Germline and junction disagree at one end, which may indicate a read error. This chain uses TRBV7-7 with TRBJ2-3; TRBD2 matches 13 bases. Germline V lookup: CDR1 SSHAT, CDR2 FNYEAQ (reference sequence). CDR3 length: 16 residues. CDR3 DNA sequence: TGTGCTAGCAGCATAGGGACTAGCGGGAACACAGATACGCAGTATTTT. It codes for CASSIGTSGNTDTQYF. Full variable domain (outside the CDR3, taken from reference TRBV7-7 and TRBJ2-3): GAGVSQSPRYKVTKRGQDVTLRCDPISSHATLYWYQQALGQGPEFLTYFNYEAQPDKSGLPSDRFSAERPEGSISTLTIQRTEQRDSAMYRCASSIGTSGNTDTQYFGPGTRLTVL.

This clone was counted only a few times. This chain connects TRBV9 to TRBJ2-3; D unresolved. CDR1 SGDLS and CDR2 YYNGEE come from the germline V gene. Trimming shortened V by 2 bases and J by 2 bases, and 6 bases separated the two germline ends. The CDR3 is 13 residues long. DNA for the CDR3: TGTGCCAGCAGCGTTGGTCACACAGATACGCAGTATTTT. Translation: CASSVGHTDTQYF. The full variable domain, with the rest looked up from reference TRBV9 and TRBJ2-3, is DSGVTQTPKHLITATGQRVTLRCSPRSGDLSVYWYQQSLDQGLQFLIQYYNGEERAKGNILERFSAQQFPDLHSELNLSSLELGDSALYFCASSVGHTDTQYFGPGTRLTVL.

The chain is built from TRBV2 and TRBJ2-7; the match to TRBD2 covers 7 bases. This CDR3 spans 14 amino acids. CDR1 is SNHLY and CDR2 is FYNNEI in the germline V gene. With 2 bases clipped from V and 0 bases from J, the junction kept 1 base outside the gene matches. The CDR3: CASSERDYSYEQYF. The CDR3, as DNA: TGTGCCAGCAGTGAAAGGGACTACTCCTACGAGCAGTACTTC.

In the case of this clone: One junction end does not reproduce the germline sequence, and a read error may be involved. The chain carries TRBV2 and TRBJ2-7; TRBD1 agrees at 8 bases. The CDR3 is 14 residues long. The germline V gene encodes CDR1 SNHLY and CDR2 FYNNEI. This CDR3 is CTSSDPGQEDEQYF. DNA for the CDR3: TGTACCAGCAGTGACCCGGGACAGGAGGACGAGCAGTACTTC.

The sample holds a few counts of this clone. The V and J genes are TRBV2 and TRBJ1-1; the D gene is possibly TRBD1 (6 bases). Germline CDR1 and CDR2: SNHLY and FYNNEI. The CDR3 is made up of 13 amino acids. V lost 6 bases and J 2 bases, leaving 10 bases between the germline ends. CDR3 sequence (DNA): TGTGCCAGCAGAAGGACAGCAAACACTGAAGCTTTCTTT. Its protein is CASRRTANTEAFF.

The chain uses TRBV19 and TRBJ1-4, with no clear D. Germline CDR1 reads LNHDA; CDR2 reads SQIVND (reference sequence). Trimming left V 4 bases short and J 5 bases short, with 14 bases between. The CDR3 totals 15 residues. The DNA of the CDR3 is TGTGCCAGTAGTAGTTCGACGGATTTAAATGAAAAACTGTTTTTT. Protein sequence: CASSSSTDLNEKLFF.

The chain carries TRBV19 and TRBJ2-7; 9 nucleotides align to TRBD2. J gave up 5 bases and V 6 bases, and 5 bases lay outside the gene matches. The CDR3 is 13 amino acids. Germline V gene sequence: CDR1 LNHDA, CDR2 SQIVND (reference sequence). The CDR3 loop is CASRASGVDEQYF. DNA for the CDR3: TGTGCCAGTAGGGCTAGCGGGGTGGACGAGCAGTACTTC.

V is TRBV6-5 and J is TRBJ2-5; D tentatively fits TRBD1 or TRBD2 (5 bases each). This CDR3 comprises 13 residues. Per the germline V gene, CDR1 is MNHEY and CDR2 is SVGAGI. V was clipped by 10 bases and J by 0 bases, with 12 bases between them. CDR3: CATRPGHQETQYF. The CDR3, as DNA: TGTGCCACGCGACCGGGACACCAAGAGACCCAGTACTTC.

This CDR3 is CASSREGQGGGYTF. CDR3 DNA sequence: TGCGCCAGCAGCCGAGAGGGACAGGGAGGCGGCTACACCTTC. V gene TRBV5-1 combines with J gene TRBJ1-2; 9 positions agree with TRBD1. Germline V gene data show CDR1 as SGHRS and CDR2 as YFSETQ. The V and J ends lost 4 bases and 8 bases, in that order; junction bases with no gene match: 9. This CDR3 contains 14 residues.

This clone was picked up one time. The chain links TRBV11-2 to TRBJ1-6; D remains unclear. This CDR3 contains 14 residues. Trimming removed 3 bases from V and 3 bases from J, with 6 bases in between. Germline loops: CDR1 SGHAT, CDR2 FQNNGV. CDR3 DNA sequence: TGTGCCAGCAGCTTTAACAGCTATAATTCACCCCTCCACTTT. Its protein product is CASSFNSYNSPLHF.

The gene calls are TRBV9 and TRBJ2-7; TRBD2 might be the D (5 bases). V was pared by 9 bases and J by 4 bases, with 23 bases between. This CDR3 contains 15 residues. Germline CDR1 is SGDLS and CDR2 is YYNGEE. The DNA for the CDR3 is TGTGCCATCCGCTATGTCTCCTCGGGATGTTACGAGCAGTACTTC. This encodes CAIRYVSSGCYEQYF.

The V call is TRBV7-9, the J call TRBJ2-7; maybe TRBD1 (5 bases). Germline CDR1 reads SEHNR; CDR2 reads FQNEAQ (reference sequence). The CDR3 extends over 12 amino acids. Trimming removed 5 bases from V and 4 bases from J, with 9 bases in between. The CDR3, as DNA: TGTGCCAGCAGCGATCAGGGATACGAGCAGTACTTC. Amino acid sequence: CASSDQGYEQYF.

For the CDR3, the DNA is TGTGCCAGCACTTTGGGGGGTTCTATAGCCAAAAACATTCAGTACTTC. This encodes CASTLGGSIAKNIQYF. This rearrangement joins TRBV2 to TRBJ2-4, with D tentatively TRBD2 (6 bases). Germline V lookup: CDR1 SNHLY, CDR2 FYNNEI. This CDR3 is 16 amino acids long. V lost 7 bases and J 0 bases, leaving 16 bases between the germline ends.

The chain couples TRBV7-8 to TRBJ1-1; TRBD1 matches 10 bases. CDR1 SGHVS and CDR2 FQNEAQ come from the germline V gene. The length of the CDR3 is 12 residues. The ends lost 6 bases at V and 7 bases at J; junction bases unmatched: 2. The CDR3 DNA reads as TGTGCCAGCAGGGGACAGGGGATTGAAGCTTTCTTT. Amino acids: CASRGQGIEAFF.

This clone was seen only once. The chain is built from TRBV6-5 and TRBJ2-1; 13 bases line up with TRBD2. The CDR3 length is 15 residues. The junction had 6 bases not matched to a gene; V was cut back by 6 bases and J by 7 bases. Per germline, CDR1 MNHEY and CDR2 SVGAGI. This chain's CDR3 is CASRLGTSGVNEQFF. CDR3 DNA: TGTGCCAGCAGGCTCGGGACTAGCGGGGTTAATGAGCAGTTCTTC.

The chain carries TRBV7-2 and TRBJ1-3, with 8 bases matching TRBD1. The trim removed 5 bases at V and 4 bases at J, leaving 7 bases unmatched. Germline CDR1 SGHTA, CDR2 FQGNSA. The CDR3 runs 15 residues. The CDR3, as DNA: TGTGCCAGCAGCGCAAAGCAGGGGGCGGGAAACACCATATATTTT. It specifies CASSAKQGAGNTIYF. Complete variable domain (other parts from reference TRBV7-2 and TRBJ1-3): GAGVSQSPSNKVTEKGKDVELRCDPISGHTALYWYRQSLGQGLEFLIYFQGNSAPDKSGLPSDRFSAERTGGSVSTLTIQRTQQEDSAVYLCASSAKQGAGNTIYFGEGSWLTVV.

V gene TRBV10-3 combines with J gene TRBJ2-3; 10 bases are a match to TRBD2. This CDR3 spans 14 amino acids. Germline CDR1 and CDR2: ENHRY and SYGVKD. J was trimmed by 3 bases and V by 8 bases; bases with no gene match: 5. In DNA form, the CDR3 reads TGTGCCATCGAAAATAGCGGGGGGACAGATACGCAGTATTTT. Translation: CAIENSGGTDTQYF.

This clone was picked up one time. This chain connects TRBV6-4 to TRBJ1-2; D possibly corresponds to TRBD1 (5 bases). Trimming cost V 0 bases and J 4 bases, with 12 bases left between them. CDR1 is MRHNA, CDR2 SNTAGT, per germline. The CDR3 contains 15 residues. The CDR3 nucleotides are TGTGCCAGCAGTGACTCGATCGGGGGGGGCTATGGCTACACCTTC. Translated: CASSDSIGGGYGYTF.

The chain joins TRBV28 to TRBJ2-1, with D possibly being TRBD1 or TRBD2 (5 bases each). Germline values: CDR1 MDHEN, CDR2 SYDVKM. V was pared by 6 bases and J by 0 bases, with 15 bases between. This CDR3 has 16 residues. Here the CDR3 DNA reads TGTGCCAGCAGATGGGGACGTCAGAGCTCCTACAATGAGCAGTTCTTC. As protein: CASRWGRQSSYNEQFF.

V and J are TRBV18 and TRBJ2-7; possibly TRBD1 for D (6 bases). CDR1 KGHSH and CDR2 LQKENI come from the germline V gene. The CDR3 runs 14 residues. V lost 4 bases, J lost 2 bases, and 12 bases lay in between. This chain's CDR3 is CASSRQQGAYEQYF. The CDR3, as DNA: TGTGCCAGCTCACGACAACAGGGAGCCTACGAGCAGTACTTC.

The chain carries TRBV7-9 and TRBJ1-2; D is unresolved. Germline-derived CDR1 and CDR2 are SEHNR and FQNEAQ (reference sequence). The ends were cut back, 0 bases at V and 7 bases at J, with 6 bases in the middle. There are 12 residues in the CDR3. The CDR3 sequence: CASSLASSGYTF. CDR3 in DNA: TGTGCCAGCAGCTTAGCTAGTAGTGGCTACACCTTC. The complete variable domain, with remaining parts taken from reference TRBV7-9 and TRBJ1-2, reads DTGVSQNPRHKITKRGQNVTFRCDPISEHNRLYWYRQTLGQGPEFLTYFQNEAQLEKSRLLSDRFSAERPKGSFSTLEIQRTEQGDSAMYLCASSLASSGYTFGSGTRLTVV.

J is TRBJ2-3 and V is TRBV5-1, with 7 bases aligning to TRBD1. The length of the CDR3 is 19 residues. The V and J ends lost 4 bases and 0 bases, in that order; junction bases with no gene match: 17. The germline V gene encodes CDR1 SGHRS and CDR2 YFSETQ. In DNA form, the CDR3 reads TGCGCCAGCAGCAGAGGCGGTTCTCAGAGGGGGCGGAGCACAGATACGCAGTATTTT. Protein: CASSRGGSQRGRSTDTQYF. Full variable domain (rest looked up from reference TRBV5-1 and TRBJ2-3): KAGVTQTPRYLIKTRGQQVTLSCSPISGHRSVSWYQQTPGQGLQFLFEYFSETQRNKGNFPGRFSGRQFSNSRSEMNVSTLELGDSALYLCASSRGGSQRGRSTDTQYFGPGTRLTVL.

This clone was found a few times. The chain combines TRBV19 with TRBJ1-2; the D gene is possibly TRBD1 (6 bases). Germline V lookup: CDR1 LNHDA, CDR2 SQIVND (reference sequence). Trimming pared 1 base from V and 8 bases from J, leaving 17 bases between. The CDR3 is 15 residues long. CDR3 DNA sequence: TGTGCCAGTAGTATAGCTTCCACCCAACAGGGAGGCTACACCTTC. Its protein is CASSIASTQQGGYTF.

This chain links TRBV5-1 with TRBJ2-3; the match to TRBD1 covers 7 bases. In germline, CDR1 is SGHRS, CDR2 YFSETQ. The CDR3 is 15 residues long. V was pared by 4 bases and J by 1 base, with 6 bases of the junction left unmatched. The CDR3 DNA sequence: TGCGCCAGCAGCCTGCGACAGGGACGCACAGATACGCAGTATTTT. Its translation: CASSLRQGRTDTQYF.